Sequencing of this T cell receptor beta chain was carried out in a study of shared clonotypes between healthy human individuals. Turning to this clone: Its antigen is not known. Other DNA variants within this sample encode the same CDR3.

Method: immunoSEQ multiplex PCR; TCRdb's copy keeps in-frame clones and lacks some. The repertoire includes around 2.1 million clones, approximately 94% of them detected once, and 0.1% to 0.15% sits in the top ten. The CDR3 contains 15 residues. The germline gives CDR1 MNHEY, CDR2 SVGAGI. The V end was cut by 2 bases, the J end by 3 bases, with 11 bases between. Overall study results and limits: Sharing across a few donors was seen in about 5% of naive CD4 clonotypes. Memory subsets generally showed lower estimated richness than naive subsets.

Sequences were obtained from naive CD4+ T cells sorted from blood. Indicated subset: CD45RA+ positively selected. This chain links TRBV6-5 with TRBJ1-5; D gene unclear. The sequence derives from a man aged 18 to 35 in good health. The CDR3 spells CASSYGAGINQPQHF. The CDR3 coding sequence is TGTGCCAGCAGTTACGGCGCTGGGATCAATCAGCCCCAGCATTTT.